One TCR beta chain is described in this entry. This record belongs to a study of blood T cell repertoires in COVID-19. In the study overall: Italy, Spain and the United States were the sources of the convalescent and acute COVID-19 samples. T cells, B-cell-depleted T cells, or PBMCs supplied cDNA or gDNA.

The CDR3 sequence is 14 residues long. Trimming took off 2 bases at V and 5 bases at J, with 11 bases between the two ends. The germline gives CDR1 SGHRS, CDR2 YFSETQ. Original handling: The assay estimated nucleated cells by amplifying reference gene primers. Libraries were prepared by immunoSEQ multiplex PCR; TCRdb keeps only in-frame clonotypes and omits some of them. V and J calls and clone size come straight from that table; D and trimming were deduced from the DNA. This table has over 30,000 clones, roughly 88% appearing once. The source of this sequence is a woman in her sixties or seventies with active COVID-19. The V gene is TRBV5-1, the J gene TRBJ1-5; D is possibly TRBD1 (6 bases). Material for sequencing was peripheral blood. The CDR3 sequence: CASSLGSGDQPQHF. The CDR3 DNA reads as TGCGCCAGCAGCTTAGGTTCAGGGGATCAGCCCCAGCATTTT.